The sequence of this T cell receptor (beta chain) was determined in a study of blood T cell repertoires in COVID-19. About the study: The samples span acute and convalescent COVID-19 from the United States, Italy and Spain. T cells, B-cell-depleted T cells, or PBMCs provided the cDNA or gDNA that served as material.

Trimming shortened V by 1 base and J by 7 bases, and 16 bases separated the two germline ends. The CDR3 extends over 15 amino acids. Germline V gene data show CDR1 as KGHSH and CDR2 as LQKENI. As processed by the authors: Using reference gene primer amplification, nucleated cell counts were estimated. The data were produced by immunoSEQ multiplex PCR, yet TCRdb's version contains in-frame clones alone and is incomplete. V and J calls plus clone size are reproduced from that table; the DNA served to infer D and trimming. The sample contains 200,000 to 250,000 clones, roughly 84% of which appear only once. This clone was seen only once.

The source is a woman of 80 years or more with active or convalescent COVID-19. Sequencing was done on a sample of peripheral blood. The chain links TRBV18 to TRBJ1-2; tentatively, D is TRBD1 (5 bases). The CDR3 loop is CASSPLLGGDRGYTF. The CDR3 DNA reads TGTGCCAGCTCACCACTGCTGGGCGGGGACCGTGGCTACACCTTC. The full variable domain, its missing parts supplied by reference TRBV18 and TRBJ1-2, is NAGVMQNPRHLVRRRGQEARLRCSPMKGHSHVYWYRQLPEEGLKFMVYLQKENIIDESGMPKERFSAEFPKEGPSILRIQQVVRGDSAAYFCASSPLLGGDRGYTFGSGTRLTVV.